The 21 T cell receptor beta chains below all came from one sample that was sequenced in a study of T cells in Graves' hyperthyroidism and ophthalmopathy. Template material for amplifying TCR beta CDR3 regions consisted of RNA transcripts. With the HTBI primer set, the TCR CDR3 went through a first round of RT-PCR. TCRdb reprocessed the multiplex PCR reads via MiXCR and lists one record per CDR3 protein. This table holds hundreds of thousands of distinct CDR3 sequences, roughly 15% found once. Sequencing used blood. All receptors come from a woman between 18 and 30 years old with Graves' ophthalmopathy.

At least ten counts were recorded for this clonotype. This chain links TRBV20-1 with TRBJ1-4; possibly TRBD1 for D (5 bases). Germline V gene sequence: CDR1 DFQATT, CDR2 SNEGSKA (reference sequence). The CDR3 has 12 residues. V was trimmed by 1 base and J by 8 bases, leaving 8 bases between them. CDR3 DNA: TGCAGTGCTAGAGTCGGGGGGGAAAAACTGTTTTTT. Translated, it gives CSARVGGEKLFF.

The table lists this clonotype with many counts. The V gene is TRBV20-1, the J gene TRBJ1-5, with D uncertain. The CDR3 length is 12 residues. Trimming stripped 0 bases from V and 7 bases from J, with 7 bases between. Germline V gives CDR1 DFQATT, CDR2 SNEGSKA (reference sequence). The CDR3 sequence: CSARDLSQPQHF. The CDR3 region has the DNA TGCAGTGCTAGAGATCTGAGCCAGCCCCAGCATTTT.

The genes are TRBV6-5 and TRBJ1-1; D ambiguous. Trimming took 2 bases from V and 4 from J, leaving 11 bases between them. CDR3 size: 14 residues. From germline, CDR1 is MNHEY and CDR2 SVGAGI. The CDR3 sequence: CASSYRGSSTEAFF. Written as DNA, the CDR3 is TGTGCCAGCAGTTACCGGGGAAGTAGCACTGAAGCTTTCTTT.

This clonotype was seen at least ten times. This chain uses TRBV30 with TRBJ1-2; D might be TRBD1 (6 bases). Germline V lookup: CDR1 GTSNPN, CDR2 SVGIG (reference sequence). CDR3 length: 12 residues. V lost 6 bases and J 8 bases, leaving 16 bases between the germline ends. The CDR3: CACDRGTYGYTF. CDR3 nucleotide sequence: TGTGCCTGTGATCGGGGGACATACGGCTACACCTTC.

J is TRBJ2-7 and V is TRBV11-2; possibly TRBD2 for D (6 bases). Per germline, CDR1 SGHAT and CDR2 FQNNGV. This CDR3 contains 13 residues. Trimming took off 1 base at V and 6 bases at J, with 10 bases between the two ends. Here the CDR3 reads CASSLAGTREQYF. The CDR3 DNA reads as TGTGCCAGCAGCTTAGCCGGGACTCGCGAGCAGTACTTC.

This clonotype was counted a few times. A much more abundant neighbour one base away suggests this may be a read error. V gene TRBV3-1 combines with J gene TRBJ2-3; TRBD1 matches at 8 bases. The J call may be faulty, since TRBJ1-5 better matches the DNA end. Germline lookup yields CDR1 LGHDT and CDR2 YNNKEL (reference sequence). CDR3 size: 14 residues. CDR3 amino acids: CASSPQGAADTQHF. CDR3 DNA: TGTGCCAGCAGCCCTCAGGGGGCGGCAGATACGCAGCATTTT.

This clonotype has a count of ten or more. The chain is built from TRBV3-1 and TRBJ2-1; the D gene is possibly TRBD2 (7 bases). Germline V gene data show CDR1 as LGHDT and CDR2 as YNNKEL (reference sequence). The germline V and J ends were trimmed by 4 bases and 5 bases, with 15 bases remaining between them. This CDR3 contains 15 residues. For the CDR3, the DNA is TGTGCCAGCAGCCGGGGGGGCCGGGCCCACAATGAGCAGTTCTTC. It yields the protein CASSRGGRAHNEQFF.

The table lists this clonotype with many counts. The chain recombines TRBV20-1 with TRBJ2-3; D is perhaps TRBD2 (6 bases). Germline CDR1 DFQATT, CDR2 SNEGSKA (reference sequence). This CDR3 is built from 18 residues. The V end lost 7 bases, the J end lost 6 bases, and 32 bases lay between the germline ends. CDR3: CSVTKPVLGREFGDTQYF. Written as DNA, the CDR3 is TGCAGTGTTACGAAACCAGTACTAGGCCGGGAGTTTGGGGATACGCAGTATTTT.

V and J are TRBV11-2 and TRBJ1-2; no clear D gene. This CDR3 is 15 amino acids long. CDR1 SGHAT and CDR2 FQNNGV come from the germline V gene. Trimming shortened V by 1 base and J by 0 bases, and 9 bases separated the two germline ends. CDR3 region: CASSLVAGTNYGYTF. The CDR3 nucleotides are TGTGCCAGCAGCTTAGTTGCGGGGACTAACTATGGCTACACCTTC.

This clonotype showed up many times. The V and J genes are TRBV7-9 and TRBJ1-1; tentative D call: TRBD1 (6 bases). CDR1 SEHNR and CDR2 FQNEAQ come from the germline V gene (reference sequence). This CDR3 is 15 amino acids long. Trimming took off 5 bases at V and 1 base at J, with 14 bases between the two ends. The CDR3 sequence: CASSSSGEPNTEAFF. The CDR3 DNA follows: TGTGCCAGCAGCAGCTCAGGGGAACCGAACACTGAAGCTTTCTTT.

This clonotype was found a few times. This rearrangement joins TRBV6-1 to TRBJ1-5, with D perhaps matching TRBD1 (6 bases). V was shortened by 5 bases and J by 5 bases, with 13 bases between the two germline ends. Germline values: CDR1 MNHNS, CDR2 SASEGT. The CDR3 is 14 amino acids. The CDR3 DNA reads TGTGCCAGCAGTCCCTTAGGGGGAGATCAGCCCCAGCATTTT. This gives the protein CASSPLGGDQPQHF.

This clonotype has a count of ten or more. This chain joins TRBV27 and TRBJ2-3; 8 nucleotides line up with TRBD2. V lost 3 bases, J lost 1 base, and 6 bases stayed unmatched. The CDR3 sequence is 16 residues long. Germline CDR1 reads MNHEY; CDR2 reads SMNVEV (reference sequence). CDR3 sequence reads: CASSFRTSLGTDTQYF. CDR3 bases: TGTGCCAGCAGTTTCCGGACTAGCCTTGGCACAGATACGCAGTATTTT.

This clonotype was counted many times. This chain uses TRBV25-1 with TRBJ2-3; D might be TRBD2 (7 bases). Trimming took 6 bases from V and 0 from J, leaving 13 bases between them. From germline, CDR1 is MGHDK and CDR2 SYGVNS. CDR3 length: 15 amino acids. The CDR3 region is CASRWGGGSTDTQYF. The DNA of the CDR3 is TGTGCCAGCAGGTGGGGAGGGGGTAGCACAGATACGCAGTATTTT.

There are many counts of this clonotype. The chain combines TRBV13 with TRBJ2-1; TRBD2 matches at 9 bases. CDR3 size: 16 residues. Germline V gene sequence: CDR1 PRHDT, CDR2 FYEKMQ (reference sequence). V was clipped by 0 bases and J by 6 bases; unmatched bases: 6. CDR3 in amino acids: CASSLGEGTSRNEQFF. CDR3 nucleotides: TGTGCCAGCAGCTTAGGCGAAGGGACTAGCCGCAATGAGCAGTTCTTC.

This clonotype was counted at least ten times. The DNA of the CDR3 is TGTGCCACCCAGGCAGCGGGAGGGGGCACAGATACGCAGTATTTT. It codes for CATQAAGGGTDTQYF. The chain uses TRBV28 and TRBJ2-3, with TRBD2 matching over 10 bases. V lost 10 bases, J lost 1 base, and 8 bases stayed unmatched. Germline lookup yields CDR1 MDHEN and CDR2 SYDVKM. This CDR3 has 15 residues.

This chain links TRBV19 with TRBJ1-1; no definite D call. V lost 3 bases and J 0 bases, leaving 14 bases between the germline ends. Germline V gene lookup returns CDR1 LNHDA and CDR2 SQIVND (reference sequence). This CDR3 has 16 residues. The CDR3 DNA sequence: TGTGCCAGTAGTATTTTAGCAGGATCCCTGAACACTGAAGCTTTCTTT. It yields the protein CASSILAGSLNTEAFF. The full variable domain, rest sourced from reference TRBV19 and TRBJ1-1, is DGGITQSPKYLFRKEGQNVTLSCEQNLNHDAMYWYRQDPGQGLRLIYYSQIVNDFQKGDIAEGYSVSREKKESFPLTVTSAQKNPTAFYLCASSILAGSLNTEAFFGQGTRLTVV.

In nucleotides, the CDR3 is TGTGCCAGTAGTATCCCAAACTCCCGCGGGCTGTTTTTT. It yields the protein CASSIPNSRGLFF. V is TRBV19 and J is TRBJ2-2, with D uncertain. Looked up from germline, CDR1 is LNHDA and CDR2 is SQIVND (reference sequence). This CDR3 has 13 residues. With 3 bases removed from V and 13 bases from J, the gap between germline ends came to 15 bases.

This clonotype occurred many times. V usage is TRBV5-6 and J usage is TRBJ2-1; possible D gene TRBD2, 6 bases. Trimming removed 2 bases from V and 7 bases from J, with 19 bases in between. Germline V gene sequence: CDR1 SGHDT, CDR2 YYEEEE. The CDR3 length is 16 residues. The CDR3 reads CASSFAGLHENNEQFF. Here the CDR3 DNA reads TGTGCCAGCAGCTTCGCCGGACTACATGAAAATAATGAGCAGTTCTTC.

This clonotype turned up a few times. Written as DNA, the CDR3 is TGTGCCAGCAGTGCTCCCTCCTTGTCGAGACTAGCGGGAGAATCGGGGGATGAGCAGTTCTTC. Protein product: CASSAPSLSRLAGESGDEQFF. The J gene is TRBJ2-1, the V gene TRBV25-1, with 12 bases identical to TRBD2. The CDR3 contains 21 residues. V trimming: 4 bases; J trimming: 8 bases; junction bases outside the gene matches: 24. Germline V gene data show CDR1 as MGHDK and CDR2 as SYGVNS.

This sequence joins TRBV6-1 and TRBJ2-2; D is uncertain. CDR3 size: 14 residues. V dropped 6 bases and J dropped 3 bases, with 11 bases sitting between them. Per the germline V gene, CDR1 is MNHNS and CDR2 is SASEGT. DNA of the CDR3: TGTGCCAGCAGACGGGTTACGGACACCGGGGAGCTGTTTTTT. It yields the protein CASRRVTDTGELFF.

Ten or more counts support this clonotype. This chain links TRBV11-3 with TRBJ1-6; 8 bases align to TRBD1. V lost 4 bases to trimming and J lost 8 bases; unmatched junction nucleotides: 7. The length of the CDR3 is 15 residues. Germline assignment: CDR1 SGHNT and CDR2 YENEEA. The CDR3: CASSSWGRGHSPLHF. CDR3 bases: TGTGCCAGCAGCTCCTGGGGCAGGGGGCATTCACCCCTCCACTTT.